This entry lists 14 T cell receptor beta chains sequenced from one sample in a study of CD8 T cells in ankylosing spondylitis. No antigens are known for them. TCRdb reprocessed the 5' RACE reads via MiXCR and lists one record per CDR3 protein. Altogether roughly 370,000 distinct CDR3 sequences are present, around 24% being singletons, with the ten largest covering about 17%. Study outcomes and limitations: Made up of eight highly homologous variants, a TCR beta motif appeared characteristic of ankylosing spondylitis blood.

Sequenced input: blood, either unsorted or a sorted T cell fraction (not recorded which). The receptor source for this set is a male donor with ankylosing spondylitis.

This clonotype was counted between two and nine times. The V gene is TRBV11-3, the J gene TRBJ2-7; D not certain. Germline loops: CDR1 SGHNT, CDR2 YENEEA. The CDR3 is made up of 13 amino acids. V shed 3 bases and J shed 3 bases, with 9 bases lying between them. The CDR3 loop is CASSFRSRYEQYF. DNA of the CDR3: TGTGCCAGCAGCTTCCGCAGTCGCTACGAGCAGTACTTC. The whole variable domain, remainder taken from reference TRBV11-3 and TRBJ2-7, is EAGVVQSPRYKIIEKKQPVAFWCNPISGHNTLYWYLQNLGQGPELLIRYENEEAVDDSQLPKDRFSAERLKGVDSTLKIQPAELGDSAVYLCASSFRSRYEQYFGPGTRLTVT.

V and J are TRBV7-9 and TRBJ2-7; TRBD2 might be the D (5 bases). V lost 2 bases and J 6 bases, leaving 14 bases between the germline ends. The germline CDR1 and CDR2 sequences are SEHNR and FQNEAQ (reference sequence). This CDR3 has 14 amino acids. CDR3 coding DNA: TGTGCCAGCAGCTTATCCCTCGTTGAGGGCGAGCAGTACTTC. Its translation: CASSLSLVEGEQYF.

This clonotype was seen a few times. The chain is built from TRBV5-1 and TRBJ2-3; weak D call: TRBD1 (5 bases). The CDR3 is made up of 18 amino acids. The germline V gene has CDR1 SGHRS and CDR2 YFSETQ. V dropped 2 bases and J dropped 0 bases, with 19 bases sitting between them. CDR3 sequence reads: CASSLRGWRPTSTDTQYF. The CDR3 region has the DNA TGCGCCAGCAGCTTAAGGGGTTGGAGACCTACTAGCACAGATACGCAGTATTTT. The whole variable domain, remainder taken from reference TRBV5-1 and TRBJ2-3, is KAGVTQTPRYLIKTRGQQVTLSCSPISGHRSVSWYQQTPGQGLQFLFEYFSETQRNKGNFPGRFSGRQFSNSRSEMNVSTLELGDSALYLCASSLRGWRPTSTDTQYFGPGTRLTVL.

The V call is TRBV7-2, the J call TRBJ1-2; D is uncertain. The ends were cut back, 3 bases at V and 1 base at J, with 12 bases in the middle. The V gene's germline CDR1 is SGHTA and CDR2 FQGNSA. The CDR3 covers 15 residues. The CDR3: CASSFTGSGNYGYTF. The CDR3 DNA is TGTGCCAGCAGCTTTACTGGGTCGGGTAACTATGGCTACACCTTC.

The chain joins TRBV29-1 to TRBJ1-2; D unresolved. The length of the CDR3 is 13 residues. Trimming removed 4 bases from V and 0 bases from J, with 9 bases in between. CDR1 is SQVTM and CDR2 is ANQGSEA in the germline V gene. In DNA, the CDR3 is TGCAGCGTTGTGGAGGGAGCTAACTATGGCTACACCTTC. As protein: CSVVEGANYGYTF.

This clonotype was seen a handful of times. V gene TRBV28 combines with J gene TRBJ2-7; 9 bases line up with TRBD1. V shed 11 bases and J 5 bases; nucleotides not matched to a gene: 10. Germline V gene data show CDR1 as MDHEN and CDR2 as SYDVKM. The CDR3 runs 13 residues. For the CDR3, the DNA is TGTGCCGGTGGGTTACAGGGGGCCCACGAGCAGTACTTC. This translates into CAGGLQGAHEQYF.

This clonotype has just a few counts. V and J are TRBV18 and TRBJ2-7; a weak D match, TRBD1 (6 bases). V was trimmed by 3 bases and J by 2 bases, leaving 11 bases between them. Germline CDR1 is KGHSH and CDR2 is LQKENI. The length of the CDR3 is 14 residues. CDR3 DNA: TGTGCCAGCTCACCGGGACAAAACGCCTACGAGCAGTACTTC. Amino acid sequence: CASSPGQNAYEQYF.

This clonotype has a handful of counts. The chain couples TRBV12-3 or TRBV12-4 to TRBJ2-1; 9 positions agree with TRBD2. J gave up 6 bases and V 5 bases, and 11 bases lay outside the gene matches. This CDR3 is built from 16 residues. The CDR3 region has the DNA TGTGCCAGCAGTGTTAATAGCGGGAGAGTGATCAATGAGCAGTTCTTC. Translated: CASSVNSGRVINEQFF.

The rearrangement joins TRBV27 to TRBJ2-3, with D unclear. The V gene's germline CDR1 is MNHEY and CDR2 SMNVEV (reference sequence). Trimming removed 7 bases at V and 2 bases at J, with 13 bases between. This CDR3 is built from 14 residues. CDR3 in amino acids: CASTASRSTDTQYF. Here the CDR3 DNA reads TGTGCCAGCACGGCCAGCCGATCCACAGATACGCAGTATTTT.

The chain has TRBV4-3 and TRBJ1-3; 7 bases map to TRBD1. This CDR3 region has 15 residues. V trimming: 4 bases; J trimming: 2 bases; junction bases outside the gene matches: 5. Germline assignment: CDR1 LGHNA and CDR2 YSLEER. The CDR3 bases are TGCGCCAGCAGCCCAGACAGGGCCCCTGGAAACACCATATATTTT. Encoded protein: CASSPDRAPGNTIYF.

The rearrangement links TRBV3-1 to TRBJ2-7; TRBD1 aligns across 9 bases. CDR3 size: 14 residues. Trimming took 1 base from V and 6 from J; bases not matched to a gene: 4. Looked up from germline, CDR1 is LGHDT and CDR2 is YNNKEL (reference sequence). CDR3 coding DNA: TGTGCCAGCAGCCAAGTTTTGACAGGGGGCGAGCAGTACTTC. Translating gives CASSQVLTGGEQYF.

The table lists this clonotype with a few counts. The chain joins TRBV4-3 to TRBJ2-2; D is uncertain. The CDR3 runs 14 residues. Germline CDR1 LGHNA, CDR2 YSLEER. V was shortened by 2 bases and J by 3 bases, with 7 bases between the two germline ends. Here the CDR3 reads CASSQMSYTGELFF. The CDR3 nucleotides read TGCGCCAGCAGCCAAATGAGCTACACCGGGGAGCTGTTTTTT.

There are a few counts of this clonotype. The chain links TRBV28 to TRBJ2-4; TRBD1 matches at 10 bases. There are 12 residues in the CDR3. Looked up from germline, CDR1 is MDHEN and CDR2 is SYDVKM. The V and J ends lost 6 bases and 7 bases, in that order; junction bases with no gene match: 0. CDR3 sequence (DNA): TGTGCCAGCAGGGGACAGGGGAACATTCAGTACTTC. As protein: CASRGQGNIQYF.

This clonotype was counted a few times. The V call is TRBV20-1, the J call TRBJ2-3, with 10 bases matching TRBD2. This CDR3 region has 18 residues. Germline values: CDR1 DFQATT, CDR2 SNEGSKA (reference sequence). V gave up 0 bases and J gave up 1 base; unmatched junction bases: 10. CDR3 residues: CSARDFQLAGIRTDTQYF. The CDR3 bases are TGCAGTGCTAGAGATTTTCAACTAGCGGGGATACGCACAGATACGCAGTATTTT.